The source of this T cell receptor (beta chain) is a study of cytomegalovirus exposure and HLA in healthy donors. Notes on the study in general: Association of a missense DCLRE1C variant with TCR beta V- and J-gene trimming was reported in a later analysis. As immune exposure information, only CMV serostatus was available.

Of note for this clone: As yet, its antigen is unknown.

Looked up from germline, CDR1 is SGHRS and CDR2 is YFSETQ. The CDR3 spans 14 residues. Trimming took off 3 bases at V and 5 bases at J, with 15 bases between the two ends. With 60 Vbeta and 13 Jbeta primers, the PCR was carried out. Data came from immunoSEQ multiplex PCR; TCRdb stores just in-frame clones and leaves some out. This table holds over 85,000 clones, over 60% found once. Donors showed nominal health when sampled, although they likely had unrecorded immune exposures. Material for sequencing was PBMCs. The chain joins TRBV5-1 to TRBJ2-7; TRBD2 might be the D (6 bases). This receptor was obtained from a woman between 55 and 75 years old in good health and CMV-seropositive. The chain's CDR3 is CASSSTGVFHEQYV. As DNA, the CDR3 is TGCGCCAGCAGCTCAACGGGAGTTTTCCACGAGCAGTACGTC.